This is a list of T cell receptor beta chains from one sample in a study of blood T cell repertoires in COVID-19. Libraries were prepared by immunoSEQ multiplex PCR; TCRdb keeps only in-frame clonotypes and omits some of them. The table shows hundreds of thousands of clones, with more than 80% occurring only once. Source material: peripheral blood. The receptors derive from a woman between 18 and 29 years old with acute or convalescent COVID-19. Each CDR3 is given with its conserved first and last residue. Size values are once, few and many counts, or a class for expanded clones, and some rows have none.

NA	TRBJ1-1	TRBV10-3	CAISESKVWQAEAFF
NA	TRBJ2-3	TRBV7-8	CASSSTGTRSTDTQYF
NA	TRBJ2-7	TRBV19	CASSISREKRYEQYF
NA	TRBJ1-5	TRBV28	CASTLTGGQRNQPQHF
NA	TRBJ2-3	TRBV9	CASSLDRADTQYF
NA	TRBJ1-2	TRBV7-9	CASSSAFYGYTF
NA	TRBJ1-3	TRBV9	CASSPRGNSGNTIYF
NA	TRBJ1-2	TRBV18	CASSPPDNYGYTF
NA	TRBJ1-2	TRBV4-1	CASSQDGRGAHGYTF
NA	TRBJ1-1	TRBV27	CASLGQWNTEAFF
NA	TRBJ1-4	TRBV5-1	CASSGPEGRSTNEKLFF
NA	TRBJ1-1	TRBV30	CAWSVLDRHSEAFF
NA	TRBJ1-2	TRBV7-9	CASSLTEYGYTF
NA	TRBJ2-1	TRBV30	CAWSFQGPVEQFF
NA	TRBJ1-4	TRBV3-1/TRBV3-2	CASSQDLVAGNNEKLFF
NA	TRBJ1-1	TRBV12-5	CASGFRGPDGTEAFF
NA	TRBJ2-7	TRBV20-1	CSARDEDEQYF
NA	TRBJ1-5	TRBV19	CASRDWSRTGNQPQHF
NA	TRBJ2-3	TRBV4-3	CASSQEDRSTDTQYF
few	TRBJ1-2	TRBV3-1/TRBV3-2	CASSLQGSHYGYTF
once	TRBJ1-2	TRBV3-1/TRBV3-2	CASSSSWGDGYTF
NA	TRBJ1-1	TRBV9	CASSARDRGTEAFF
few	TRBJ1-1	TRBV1	CTSSPPLGSWTGNIYKNTEAFF
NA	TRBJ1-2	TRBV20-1	CSASDGLSNYGYTF
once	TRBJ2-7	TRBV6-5	CPALSGEQYF
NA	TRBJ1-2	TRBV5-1	CASSSDGRSYGYTF
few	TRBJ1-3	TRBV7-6	CASSPTTGYGNTIYF
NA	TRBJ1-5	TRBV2	CASSEGRGGNQPQHF
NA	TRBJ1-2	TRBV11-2	CASSFGGGYTF
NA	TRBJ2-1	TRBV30	CAWTVLAPEQFF
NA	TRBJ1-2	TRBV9	CASSPGMERGYTF
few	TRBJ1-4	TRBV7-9	CASGGGGIGEKLFF
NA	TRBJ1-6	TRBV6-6	CASRDRTNSPLHF
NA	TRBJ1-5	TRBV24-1	CATEGQGNQPQHF
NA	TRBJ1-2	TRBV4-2	CASSQVPGQGFNYGYTF
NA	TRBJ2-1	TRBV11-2	CASSSQTGGNEQFF
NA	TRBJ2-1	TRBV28	CASSLGGLHSYNEQFF
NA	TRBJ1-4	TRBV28	CASSSPRHTDEKLFF
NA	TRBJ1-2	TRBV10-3	CAISEVNRPYGYTF
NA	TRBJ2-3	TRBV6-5	CASSYSSRQAQYF
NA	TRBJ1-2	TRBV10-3	CAISESYRVHGYTF
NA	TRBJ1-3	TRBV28	CASTGGRVAGNTIYF
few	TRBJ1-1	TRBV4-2	CASSQDEGGQGVTEAFF
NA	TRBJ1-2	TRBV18	CASSPFDRSFYGYTF